This T cell receptor (beta chain) is from a study of blood T cell repertoires in COVID-19 (dated by TCRdb to the early 2020s). About the full investigation: Samples from collaborators originated in the United States, Italy and Spain and spanned both the acute and convalescent phases of COVID-19. Where available, HLA class I and class II types were taken from metadata supplied by the sample provider and were not determined by assay-based typing. Subjects who had been exposed to COVID-19, were actively infected with it, or had recovered from it provided the deeply sampled blood TCRbeta repertoires that made up the dataset. The samples were drawn from the first 160 participants of the ongoing ImmuneRACE study and from some 1,300 subjects provided by 6 global collaborators. A de-identified subject ID, COVID-19 status, age in years and sex were almost always included in the sample metadata. The prospective study material was composed of cDNA or gDNA derived from T cells, B-cell-depleted T cells, or PBMCs. A freely available public database, intended as a resource for researchers studying the immune response to SARS-CoV-2, is where the repertoires were released.

Concerning this clone: The antigen it binds to is not known. Within one base of it there is no much larger clone, and no base qualities were kept.

For CDR1 and CDR2, the germline V gene lists LGHNA and YNFKEQ. Trimming removed 0 bases from V and 1 base from J; the gene matches leave 5 bases unexplained. The CDR3 starts with the cysteine, ends with the phenylalanine, and has 19 residues. Only CDR3 DNA is held: 57 bases, read in frame from base 1. One collaborating source in Seattle enrolled patients during active infection and followed them longitudinally through the course of disease. Collaborating institutions collected whole blood in K2EDTA tubes following their own protocols. Collaborator samples were shipped for TCRbeta analysis as frozen whole blood, isolated PBMCs, or DNA extracted from either sample type. General findings and caveats noted by the study authors: How much clinical and demographic metadata was included differed by source and by participant, and the metadata was provided uncurated.

The immunoSEQ Assay, a bias-controlled multiplex PCR, was used to amplify TCRbeta CDR3 regions from genomic DNA. Concerning the study's data processing: The number of nucleated cells in each sample was estimated from the amplification of reference gene primers within the assay. Sequence reads were collapsed and filtered to measure the absolute abundance of every unique TCRbeta CDR3 rearrangement. For each sample, productive Simpson clonality was calculated as the square root of Simpson's diversity index across productive rearrangements. TCRdb carries this immuneACCESS record with in-frame sequences only. Its versions omit some clonotypes, under half of them owing to an unresolved V gene in the studies checked, with the rest unexplained. V and J calls and clone size are given by that table; D and trimming were obtained from the DNA. This sample comprises about 300,000 clones, just under 90% of them detected only once. Together, the top ten hold 1.5% to 2% of the sample.

Rearrangement joined TRBV4-2 to TRBJ2-1, with TRBD2 identical over 14 junction bases. What was sequenced was peripheral blood. The source of this sequence is a young woman with COVID-19, enrolled during active disease. The CDR3 here reads CASSQEGTSGGWSYNEQFF. The nucleotide sequence is given as TGTGCCAGCAGCCAAGAGGGGACTAGCGGGGGCTGGTCCTACAATGAGCAGTTCTTC.